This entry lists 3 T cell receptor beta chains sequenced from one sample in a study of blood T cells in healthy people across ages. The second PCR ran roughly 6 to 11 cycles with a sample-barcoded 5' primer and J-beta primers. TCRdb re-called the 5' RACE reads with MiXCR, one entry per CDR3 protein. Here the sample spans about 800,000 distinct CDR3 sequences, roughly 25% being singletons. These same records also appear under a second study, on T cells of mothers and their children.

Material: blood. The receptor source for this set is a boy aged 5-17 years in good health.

In DNA form, the CDR3 reads TGCGCCAGCAGCATACAGGGGGATATCATTGAAGCTTTCTTT. Translating it yields CASSIQGDIIEAFF. The chain uses TRBV5-1 and TRBJ1-1, with 8 bases identical to TRBD1. After removal of 4 bases from V and 7 bases from J, the junction contained 9 bases not matched to a gene. The germline V gene encodes CDR1 SGHRS and CDR2 YFSETQ. The CDR3 has 14 amino acids. Based on the CDR3 plus reference TRBV5-1 and TRBJ1-1, the full variable domain is KAGVTQTPRYLIKTRGQQVTLSCSPISGHRSVSWYQQTPGQGLQFLFEYFSETQRNKGNFPGRFSGRQFSNSRSEMNVSTLELGDSALYLCASSIQGDIIEAFFGQGTRLTVV.

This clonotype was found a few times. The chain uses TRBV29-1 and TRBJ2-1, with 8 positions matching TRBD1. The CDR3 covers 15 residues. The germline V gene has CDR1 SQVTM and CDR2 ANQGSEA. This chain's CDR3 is CSAGQGRSSYNEQFF. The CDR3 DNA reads TGCAGTGCCGGACAGGGCCGAAGCTCCTACAATGAGCAGTTCTTC.

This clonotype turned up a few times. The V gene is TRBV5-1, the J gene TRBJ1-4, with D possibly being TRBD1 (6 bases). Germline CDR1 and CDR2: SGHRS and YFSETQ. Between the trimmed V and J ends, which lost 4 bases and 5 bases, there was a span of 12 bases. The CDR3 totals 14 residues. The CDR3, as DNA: TGCGCCAGCAGCATAGGACAGCCAAATGAAAAACTGTTTTTT. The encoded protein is CASSIGQPNEKLFF.